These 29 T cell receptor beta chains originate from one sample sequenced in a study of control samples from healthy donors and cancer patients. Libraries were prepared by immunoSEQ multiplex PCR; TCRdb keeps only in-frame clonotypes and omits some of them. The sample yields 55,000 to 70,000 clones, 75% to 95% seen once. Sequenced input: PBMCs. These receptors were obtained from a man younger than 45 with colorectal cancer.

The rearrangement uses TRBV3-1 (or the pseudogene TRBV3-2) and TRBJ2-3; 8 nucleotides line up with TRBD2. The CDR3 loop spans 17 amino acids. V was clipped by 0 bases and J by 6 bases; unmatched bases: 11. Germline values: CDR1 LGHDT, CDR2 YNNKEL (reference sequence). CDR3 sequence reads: CASSQDWPRGGSDTQYF. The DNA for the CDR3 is TGTGCCAGCAGCCAAGATTGGCCCCGGGGGGGATCGGATACGCAGTATTTT.

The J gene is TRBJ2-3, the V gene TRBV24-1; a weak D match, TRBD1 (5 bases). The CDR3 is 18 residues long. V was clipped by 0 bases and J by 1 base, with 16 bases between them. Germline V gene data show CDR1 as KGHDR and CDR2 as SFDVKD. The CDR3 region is CATSDLLTDFRGTDTQYF. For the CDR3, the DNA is TGTGCCACCAGTGATTTGCTTACCGACTTCAGGGGCACAGATACGCAGTATTTT.

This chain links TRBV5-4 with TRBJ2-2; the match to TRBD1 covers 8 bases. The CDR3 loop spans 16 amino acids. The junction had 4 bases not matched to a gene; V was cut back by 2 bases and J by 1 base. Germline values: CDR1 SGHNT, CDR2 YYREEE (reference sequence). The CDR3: CASSFWDRQNTGELFF. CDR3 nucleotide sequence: TGTGCCAGCAGCTTCTGGGACAGGCAGAACACCGGGGAGCTGTTTTTT.

The CDR3, as DNA: TGTGCCAGCAGCAAGCGGGGGGCCCCTGGCACAGATACGCAGTATTTT. It codes for CASSKRGAPGTDTQYF. V usage is TRBV7-2 and J usage is TRBJ2-3; TRBD2 matches at 9 bases. Germline trimming cut 5 bases from V and 1 base from J; bases unmatched to any gene: 7. This CDR3 is 16 amino acids long. The germline V gene has CDR1 SGHTA and CDR2 FQGNSA.

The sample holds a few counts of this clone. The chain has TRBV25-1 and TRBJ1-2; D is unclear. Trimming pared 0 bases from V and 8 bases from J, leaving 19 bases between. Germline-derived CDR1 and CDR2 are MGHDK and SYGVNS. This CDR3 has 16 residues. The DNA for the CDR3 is TGTGCCAGCAGTGAATATGGGTTGAGGGAATTCTCCGGCTACACCTTC. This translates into CASSEYGLREFSGYTF.

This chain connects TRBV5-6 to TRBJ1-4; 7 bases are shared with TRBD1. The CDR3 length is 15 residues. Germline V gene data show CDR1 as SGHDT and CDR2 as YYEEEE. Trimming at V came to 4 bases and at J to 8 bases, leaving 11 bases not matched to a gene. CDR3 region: CASSRLRDSGEKLFF. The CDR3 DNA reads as TGTGCCAGCAGCCGTCTCCGGGACAGTGGGGAAAAACTGTTTTTT.

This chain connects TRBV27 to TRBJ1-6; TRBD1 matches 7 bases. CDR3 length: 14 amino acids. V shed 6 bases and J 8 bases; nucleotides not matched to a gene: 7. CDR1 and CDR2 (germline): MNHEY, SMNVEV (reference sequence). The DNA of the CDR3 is TGTGCCAGCAGGACCGGGACAGTAGATTCACCCCTCCACTTT. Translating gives CASRTGTVDSPLHF.

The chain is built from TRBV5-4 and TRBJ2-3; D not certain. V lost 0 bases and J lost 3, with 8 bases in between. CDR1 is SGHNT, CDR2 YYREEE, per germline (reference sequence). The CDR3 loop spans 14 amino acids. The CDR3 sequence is CASSLGVKTDTQYF. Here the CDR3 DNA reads TGTGCCAGCAGCTTGGGGGTGAAGACAGATACGCAGTATTTT. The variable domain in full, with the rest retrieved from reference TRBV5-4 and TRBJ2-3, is ETGVTQSPTHLIKTRGQQVTLRCSSQSGHNTVSWYQQALGQGPQFIFQYYREEENGRGNFPPRFSGLQFPNYSSELNVNALELDDSALYLCASSLGVKTDTQYFGPGTRLTVL.

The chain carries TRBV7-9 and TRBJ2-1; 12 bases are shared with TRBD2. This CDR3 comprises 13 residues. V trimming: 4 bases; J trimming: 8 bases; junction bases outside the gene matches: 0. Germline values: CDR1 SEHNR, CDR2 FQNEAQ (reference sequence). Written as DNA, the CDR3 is TGTGCCAGCAGCTGGACTAGCGGGGATGAGCAGTTCTTC. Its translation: CASSWTSGDEQFF.

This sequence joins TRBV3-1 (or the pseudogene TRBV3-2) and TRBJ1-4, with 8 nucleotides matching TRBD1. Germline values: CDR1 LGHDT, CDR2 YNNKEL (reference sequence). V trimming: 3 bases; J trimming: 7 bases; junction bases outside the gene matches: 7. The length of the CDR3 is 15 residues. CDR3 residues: CASSHSTTGGEKLFF. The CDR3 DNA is TGTGCCAGCAGCCACTCAACCACAGGGGGTGAAAAACTGTTTTTT.

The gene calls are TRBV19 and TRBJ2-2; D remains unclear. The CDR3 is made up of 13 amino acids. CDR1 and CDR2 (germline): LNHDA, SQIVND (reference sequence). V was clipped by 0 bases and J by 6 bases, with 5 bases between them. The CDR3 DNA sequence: TGTGCCAGTAGTATAGAAAACTCCGGGGAGCTGTTTTTT. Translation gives CASSIENSGELFF.

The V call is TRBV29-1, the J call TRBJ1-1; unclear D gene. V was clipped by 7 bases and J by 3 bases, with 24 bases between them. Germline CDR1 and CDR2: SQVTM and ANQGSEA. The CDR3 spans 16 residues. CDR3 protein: CSEEGRSGGRDTEAFF. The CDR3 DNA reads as TGCAGCGAAGAAGGTAGGTCGGGAGGGAGGGACACTGAAGCTTTCTTT.

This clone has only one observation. Written as DNA, the CDR3 is TGTGCCAGTAGTATAGGTGCAACTAATGAAAAACTGTTTTTT. Its translation is CASSIGATNEKLFF. The chain recombines TRBV19 with TRBJ1-4, with D unresolved. V was pared by 1 base and J by 0 bases, with 3 bases between. This CDR3 region has 14 residues. Germline V CDR1 and CDR2: LNHDA, SQIVND (reference sequence). The variable domain in full, with the rest retrieved from reference TRBV19 and TRBJ1-4, is DGGITQSPKYLFRKEGQNVTLSCEQNLNHDAMYWYRQDPGQGLRLIYYSQIVNDFQKGDIAEGYSVSREKKESFPLTVTSAQKNPTAFYLCASSIGATNEKLFFGSGTQLSVL.

CDR3 sequence (DNA): TGTGCCAGCAGCTCCCCTCTAGCAAGGGGGGAGACCCAGTACTTC. Protein sequence: CASSSPLARGETQYF. The chain has TRBV7-6 and TRBJ2-5, with a weak D call TRBD1 (6 bases). Between the trimmed V and J ends, which lost 4 bases and 5 bases, there was a span of 17 bases. The germline gives CDR1 SGHVS, CDR2 FNYEAQ. This CDR3 has 15 residues.

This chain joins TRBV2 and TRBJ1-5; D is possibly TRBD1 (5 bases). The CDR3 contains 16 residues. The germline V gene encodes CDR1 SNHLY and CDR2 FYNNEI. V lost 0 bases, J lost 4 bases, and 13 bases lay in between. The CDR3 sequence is CASSEAGPAGNQPQHF. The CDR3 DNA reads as TGTGCCAGCAGTGAAGCCGGTCCGGCAGGGAATCAGCCCCAGCATTTT.

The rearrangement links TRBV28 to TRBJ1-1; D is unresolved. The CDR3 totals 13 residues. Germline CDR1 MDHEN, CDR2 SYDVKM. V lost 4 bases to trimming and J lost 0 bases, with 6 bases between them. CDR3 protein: CASSYQLNTEAFF. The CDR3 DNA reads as TGTGCCAGCAGTTACCAGTTGAACACTGAAGCTTTCTTT. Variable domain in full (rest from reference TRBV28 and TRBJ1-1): DVKVTQSSRYLVKRTGEKVFLECVQDMDHENMFWYRQDPGLGLRLIYFSYDVKMKEKGDIPEGYSVSREKKERFSLILESASTNQTSMYLCASSYQLNTEAFFGQGTRLTVV.

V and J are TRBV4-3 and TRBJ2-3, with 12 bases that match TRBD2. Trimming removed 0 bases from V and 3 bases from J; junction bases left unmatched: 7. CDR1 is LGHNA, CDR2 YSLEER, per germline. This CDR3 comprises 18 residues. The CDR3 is CASSQDRLAGGTTDTQYF. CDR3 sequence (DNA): TGCGCCAGCAGCCAAGATAGGCTAGCGGGGGGGACAACAGATACGCAGTATTTT.

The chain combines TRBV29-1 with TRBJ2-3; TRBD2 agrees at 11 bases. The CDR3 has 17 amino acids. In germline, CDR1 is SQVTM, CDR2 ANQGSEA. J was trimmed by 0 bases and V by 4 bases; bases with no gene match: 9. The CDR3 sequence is CSVGPLAGVASTDTQYF. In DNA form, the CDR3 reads TGCAGCGTTGGCCCACTAGCGGGGGTTGCAAGCACAGATACGCAGTATTTT.

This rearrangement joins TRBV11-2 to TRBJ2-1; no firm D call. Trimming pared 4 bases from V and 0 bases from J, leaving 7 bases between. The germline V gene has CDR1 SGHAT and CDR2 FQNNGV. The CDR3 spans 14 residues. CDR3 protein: CASSSQSSYNEQFF. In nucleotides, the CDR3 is TGTGCCAGCAGCTCCCAGAGCTCCTACAATGAGCAGTTCTTC.

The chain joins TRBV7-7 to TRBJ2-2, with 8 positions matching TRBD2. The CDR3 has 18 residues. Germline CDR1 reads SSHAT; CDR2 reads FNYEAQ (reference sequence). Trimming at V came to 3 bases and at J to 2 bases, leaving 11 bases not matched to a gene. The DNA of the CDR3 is TGTGCCAGCAGCTTCGGGGGGGTCTCCCACACAAACACCGGGGAGCTGTTTTTT. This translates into CASSFGGVSHTNTGELFF.

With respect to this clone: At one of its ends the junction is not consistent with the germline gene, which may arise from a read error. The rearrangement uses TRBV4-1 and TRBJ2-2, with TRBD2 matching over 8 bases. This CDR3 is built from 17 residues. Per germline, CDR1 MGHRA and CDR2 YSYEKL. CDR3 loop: CPSSRGGDIRRTGELFF. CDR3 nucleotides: TGCCCCAGCAGCCGGGGGGGAGATATTCGGCGGACCGGGGAGCTGTTTTTT.

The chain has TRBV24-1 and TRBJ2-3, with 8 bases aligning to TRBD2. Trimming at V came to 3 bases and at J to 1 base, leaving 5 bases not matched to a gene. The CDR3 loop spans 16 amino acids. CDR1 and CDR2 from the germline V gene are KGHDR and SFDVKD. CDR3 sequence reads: CATSDPGGTGTDTQYF. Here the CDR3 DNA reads TGTGCCACCAGTGATCCGGGGGGGACCGGCACAGATACGCAGTATTTT.

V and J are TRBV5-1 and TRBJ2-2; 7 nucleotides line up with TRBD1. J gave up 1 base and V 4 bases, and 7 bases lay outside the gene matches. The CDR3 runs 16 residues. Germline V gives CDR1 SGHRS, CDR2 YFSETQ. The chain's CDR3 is CASSKLGQQNTGELFF. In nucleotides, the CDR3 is TGCGCCAGCAGCAAATTGGGACAGCAGAACACCGGGGAGCTGTTTTTT.

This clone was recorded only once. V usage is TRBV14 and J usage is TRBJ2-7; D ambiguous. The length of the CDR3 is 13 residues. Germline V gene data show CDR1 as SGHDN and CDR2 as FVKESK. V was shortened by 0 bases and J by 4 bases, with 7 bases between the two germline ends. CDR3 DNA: TGTGCCAGCAGCCAAGATTTGTGGTACGAGCAGTACTTC. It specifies CASSQDLWYEQYF. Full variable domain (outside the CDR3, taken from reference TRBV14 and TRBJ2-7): EAGVTQFPSHSVIEKGQTVTLRCDPISGHDNLYWYRRVMGKEIKFLLHFVKESKQDESGMPNNRFLAERTGGTYSTLKVQPAELEDSGVYFCASSQDLWYEQYFGPGTRLTVT.

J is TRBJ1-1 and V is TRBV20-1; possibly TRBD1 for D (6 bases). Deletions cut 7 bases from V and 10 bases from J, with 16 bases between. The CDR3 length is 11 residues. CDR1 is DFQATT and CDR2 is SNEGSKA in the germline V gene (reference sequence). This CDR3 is CSGGIQGGAFF. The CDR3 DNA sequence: TGCAGTGGAGGGATACAGGGAGGAGCTTTCTTT.

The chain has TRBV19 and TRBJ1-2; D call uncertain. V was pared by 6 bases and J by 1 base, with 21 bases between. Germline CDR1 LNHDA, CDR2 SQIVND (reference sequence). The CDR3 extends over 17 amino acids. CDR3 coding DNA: TGTGCCAGTAGACGTTTGGACCTTGCCTCCTTTAACTATGGCTACACCTTC. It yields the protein CASRRLDLASFNYGYTF. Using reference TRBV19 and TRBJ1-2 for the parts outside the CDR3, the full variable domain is DGGITQSPKYLFRKEGQNVTLSCEQNLNHDAMYWYRQDPGQGLRLIYYSQIVNDFQKGDIAEGYSVSREKKESFPLTVTSAQKNPTAFYLCASRRLDLASFNYGYTFGSGTRLTVV.

The CDR3 is CASSLLYSTDTQYF. The CDR3, as DNA: TGTGCCAGCAGTTTACTATATTCCACAGATACGCAGTATTTT. V usage is TRBV27 and J usage is TRBJ2-3; D gene uncertain. V was pared by 2 bases and J by 2 bases, with 8 bases between. Germline V gene data show CDR1 as MNHEY and CDR2 as SMNVEV (reference sequence). This CDR3 is built from 14 residues.

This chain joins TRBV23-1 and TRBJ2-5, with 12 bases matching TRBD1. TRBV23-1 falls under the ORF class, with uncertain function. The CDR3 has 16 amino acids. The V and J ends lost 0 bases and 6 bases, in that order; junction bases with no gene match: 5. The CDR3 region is CASSQSGTGGGKTQYF. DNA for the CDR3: TGCGCCAGCAGTCAATCTGGGACAGGGGGCGGAAAGACCCAGTACTTC.

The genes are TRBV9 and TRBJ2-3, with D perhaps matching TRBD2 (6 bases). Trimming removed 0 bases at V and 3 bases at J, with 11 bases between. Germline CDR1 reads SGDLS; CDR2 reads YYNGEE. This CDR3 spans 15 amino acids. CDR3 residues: CASSVGLAVTDTQYF. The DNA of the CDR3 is TGTGCCAGCAGCGTAGGGTTAGCGGTGACAGATACGCAGTATTTT.